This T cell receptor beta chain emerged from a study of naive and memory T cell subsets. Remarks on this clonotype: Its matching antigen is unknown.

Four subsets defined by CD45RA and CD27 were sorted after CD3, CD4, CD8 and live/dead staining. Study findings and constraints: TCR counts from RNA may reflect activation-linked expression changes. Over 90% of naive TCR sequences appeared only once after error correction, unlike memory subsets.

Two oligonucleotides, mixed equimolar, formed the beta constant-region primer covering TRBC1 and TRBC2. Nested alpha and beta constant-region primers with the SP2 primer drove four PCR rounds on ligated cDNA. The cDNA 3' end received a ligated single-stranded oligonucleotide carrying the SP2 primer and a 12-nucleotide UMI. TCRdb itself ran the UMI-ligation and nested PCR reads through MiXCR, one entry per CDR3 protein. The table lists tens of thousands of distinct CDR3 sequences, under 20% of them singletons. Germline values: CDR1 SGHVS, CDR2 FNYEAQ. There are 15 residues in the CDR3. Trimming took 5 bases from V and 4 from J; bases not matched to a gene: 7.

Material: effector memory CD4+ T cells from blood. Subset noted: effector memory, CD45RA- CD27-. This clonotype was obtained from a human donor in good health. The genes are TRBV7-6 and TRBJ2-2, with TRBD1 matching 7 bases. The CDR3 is CASSPRQGGTGELFF. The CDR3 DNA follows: TGTGCCAGCAGCCCAAGACAGGGTGGCACCGGGGAGCTGTTTTTT.